The following is a TCR beta chain sequence with its context. The antigen remains unidentified. CD8+ and CD4+ T cells taken from blood had their TCR beta sequenced. This entry belongs to a study of CD8 T cells in Susac syndrome. Study-level points and caveats: As acknowledged by the study, its TCR sequencing and HLA analysis included a relatively small number of individuals.

Random hexamers were used to reverse transcribe an amount of roughly 0.5 to 1 ug RNA. Using its own MiXCR run on the immunoSEQ multiplex PCR reads, TCRdb lists one record per CDR3 protein. The table has 56,000 or so distinct CDR3 sequences, approximately 95% seen once. This CDR3 has 14 residues. The V and J ends lost 4 bases and 3 bases, in that order; junction bases with no gene match: 4. Per the germline V gene, CDR1 is SNHLY and CDR2 is FYNNEI. The chain carries TRBV2 and TRBJ2-7, with 9 bases fitting TRBD1. Sequenced: CD8+ T cells from PBMCs. The receptor was isolated from a human donor with Susac syndrome. CDR3 sequence (DNA): TGTGCCAGCAGTGTGGACAGGGGCCTCTACGAGCAGTACTTC. It yields the protein CASSVDRGLYEQYF.